The 5 T cell receptor beta chains presented below share a single source sample, sequenced in a study of OX40 agonist ivuxolimab in advanced cancers. Some clones are missing from TCRdb's copy, which holds only in-frame ones; the method was immunoSEQ multiplex PCR. The profile covers tens of thousands of clones, with roughly 77% appearing a single time and roughly 18% taken by the ten largest. This specimen consisted of CD4+ or CD8+ T cells sorted from blood, obtained in a trial of the OX40 agonist ivuxolimab. The receptors come from an adult with an advanced solid tumor such as melanoma, head and neck, liver or kidney cancer.

J is TRBJ1-2 and V is TRBV12-2; the table assigns TRBD1, which was not confirmed against the DNA. TRBV12-2 is tagged as a pseudogene. The CDR3 extends over 14 amino acids. CDR3 sequence reads: CASLRGQRNYGYTF. The CDR3 nucleotides are TGTGCAAGTCTCCGGGGACAACGTAACTATGGCTACACCTTC.

The chain's CDR3 is CASSGRTGKGTYGYTF. The DNA for the CDR3 is TGTGCCAGCAGTGGACGGACAGGGAAGGGAACCTATGGCTACACCTTC. This chain connects TRBV6-1 to TRBJ1-2; TRBD1 matches at 8 bases. Germline CDR1 reads MNHNS; CDR2 reads SASEGT. CDR3 length equals 16 residues. Trimming cost V 4 bases and J 4 bases; bases outside gene matches: 11.

V and J are TRBV15 and TRBJ2-7, with unresolved D. The CDR3 consists of 11 residues. CDR1 LNHNV and CDR2 YYDKDF come from the germline V gene (reference sequence). V lost 1 base, J lost 4 bases, and 2 bases lay in between. This CDR3 reads CATSRGYEQYF. The DNA of the CDR3 is TGTGCCACCAGCAGAGGGTACGAGCAGTACTTC.

V usage is TRBV28 and J usage is TRBJ1-5; TRBD1 aligns across 10 bases. The germline V gene has CDR1 MDHEN and CDR2 SYDVKM. This CDR3 has 15 residues. Trimming cost V 7 bases and J 4 bases; bases outside gene matches: 7. The CDR3 DNA is TGTGCCAGCAACCCCCGGGACAGGGGTAATCAGCCCCAGCATTTT. Protein: CASNPRDRGNQPQHF. The variable domain in full, completed from reference TRBV28 and TRBJ1-5, reads DVKVTQSSRYLVKRTGEKVFLECVQDMDHENMFWYRQDPGLGLRLIYFSYDVKMKEKGDIPEGYSVSREKKERFSLILESASTNQTSMYLCASNPRDRGNQPQHFGDGTRLSIL.

This clone was found once. The CDR3 nucleotides are TGCAGTGCTACAGGGCTGGGTGGCTACACCTTC. This gives the protein CSATGLGGYTF. The chain employs TRBV20-1 and TRBJ1-2; possible D gene TRBD1, 5 bases. The CDR3 consists of 11 residues. Trimming shortened V by 4 bases and J by 7 bases, and 10 bases separated the two germline ends. Germline CDR1 DFQATT, CDR2 SNEGSKA (reference sequence).